Reported below is one TCR beta chain. This entry comes from a study of blood T cell repertoires in COVID-19. About the study: Samples of COVID-19 (acute and convalescent) were obtained from the United States, Italy and Spain.

In the original processing: The authors estimated nucleated cell counts from reference gene primer amplification. The assay was immunoSEQ multiplex PCR, and TCRdb's table has in-frame clones only and misses some. V and J calls and clone size come straight from that table; D and trimming were deduced from the DNA. The sample includes over 75,000 clones, 75% to 85% of them seen just once. The CDR3 is made up of 14 amino acids. Germline assignment: CDR1 SQVTM and CDR2 ANQGSEA. With 4 bases clipped from V and 0 bases from J, the junction kept 5 bases outside the gene matches. The TCR originated in a woman in her 70s with acute or convalescent COVID-19. The sequencing sample was made of peripheral blood. The rearrangement uses TRBV29-1 and TRBJ1-1; 7 bases align to TRBD1. The CDR3 DNA reads TGCAGCGTTGTACCCCAGGGGGTGAACACTGAAGCTTTCTTT. Translation gives CSVVPQGVNTEAFF.